The 3 T cell receptor beta chains in this list originate from one sample, sequenced in a study of T-cell memory formation after mild COVID-19. TCRdb analysed the 5' RACE reads with MiXCR anew, one entry per CDR3 protein. Here the sample spans roughly 310,000 distinct CDR3 sequences, more than 15% being singletons. Material for sequencing was PBMCs or a T cell subset sorted from them (not recorded which). These TCRs come from a man younger than 35 who had mild COVID-19 (a few samples of this study predate the infection). Cell type and time point are not known.

This rearrangement joins TRBV19 to TRBJ2-1, with TRBD1 identical over 7 bases. This CDR3 spans 14 amino acids. Germline values: CDR1 LNHDA, CDR2 SQIVND (reference sequence). Trimming cost V 5 bases and J 7 bases; bases outside gene matches: 8. The CDR3 DNA is TGTGCCAGTAGTCCGCAGGGGGTGGGTAATGAGCAGTTCTTC. It codes for CASSPQGVGNEQFF.

This clonotype was recorded a few times. The chain uses TRBV2 and TRBJ2-5, with D possibly TRBD1 on 6 matching bases. Between the trimmed V and J ends, which lost 6 bases and 4 bases, there was a span of 9 bases. Germline CDR1 is SNHLY and CDR2 is FYNNEI. CDR3 size: 12 residues. CDR3 bases: TGTGCCAGCAGGGACAGAGGAGAGACCCAGTACTTC. Protein sequence: CASRDRGETQYF.

This rearrangement joins TRBV5-4 to TRBJ2-5, with D uncertain. Germline CDR1 SGHNT, CDR2 YYREEE (reference sequence). The CDR3 runs to 14 residues. The V end was cut by 3 bases, the J end by 11 bases, with 20 bases between. The CDR3 reads CASSSYPGHVTQYF. DNA of the CDR3: TGTGCCAGCAGCTCCTACCCGGGCCACGTAACACAGTACTTC. Based on the CDR3 plus reference TRBV5-4 and TRBJ2-5, the full variable domain is ETGVTQSPTHLIKTRGQQVTLRCSSQSGHNTVSWYQQALGQGPQFIFQYYREEENGRGNFPPRFSGLQFPNYSSELNVNALELDDSALYLCASSSYPGHVTQYFGPGTRLLVL.